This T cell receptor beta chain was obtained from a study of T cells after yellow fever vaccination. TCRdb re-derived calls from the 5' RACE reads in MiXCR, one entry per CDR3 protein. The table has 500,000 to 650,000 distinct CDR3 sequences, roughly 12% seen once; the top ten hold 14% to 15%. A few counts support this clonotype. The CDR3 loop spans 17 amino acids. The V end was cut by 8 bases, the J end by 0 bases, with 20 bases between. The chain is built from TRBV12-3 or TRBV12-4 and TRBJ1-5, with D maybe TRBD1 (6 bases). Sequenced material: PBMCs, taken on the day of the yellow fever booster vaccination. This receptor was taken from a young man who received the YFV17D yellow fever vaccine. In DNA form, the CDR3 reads TGTGCCAGCGGCTCCGGGGGGCAGGTGAATAGCAATCAGCCCCAGCATTTT. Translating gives CASGSGGQVNSNQPQHF.